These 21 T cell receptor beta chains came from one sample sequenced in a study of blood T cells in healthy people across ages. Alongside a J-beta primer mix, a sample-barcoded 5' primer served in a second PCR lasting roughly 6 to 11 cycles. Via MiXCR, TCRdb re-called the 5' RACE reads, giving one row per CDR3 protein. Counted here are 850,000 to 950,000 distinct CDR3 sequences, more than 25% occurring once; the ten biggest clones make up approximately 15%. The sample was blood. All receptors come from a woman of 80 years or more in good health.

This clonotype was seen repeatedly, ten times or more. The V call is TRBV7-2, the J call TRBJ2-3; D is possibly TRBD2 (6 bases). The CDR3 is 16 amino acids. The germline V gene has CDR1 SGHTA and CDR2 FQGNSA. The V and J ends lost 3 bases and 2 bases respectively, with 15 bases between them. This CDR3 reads CASSFGHRGDTDTQYF. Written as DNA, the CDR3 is TGTGCCAGCAGCTTCGGCCACCGCGGGGACACAGATACGCAGTATTTT.

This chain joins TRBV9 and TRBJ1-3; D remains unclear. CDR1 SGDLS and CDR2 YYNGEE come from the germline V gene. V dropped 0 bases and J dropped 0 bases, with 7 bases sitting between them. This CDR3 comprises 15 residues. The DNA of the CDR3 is TGTGCCAGCAGCGTAGGGGGTAGCTCTGGAAACACCATATATTTT. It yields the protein CASSVGGSSGNTIYF.

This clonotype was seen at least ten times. CDR3: CASSLGTGDRSYNEQFF. The CDR3 region has the DNA TGTGCCAGCAGCTTAGGGACAGGGGACCGCTCCTACAATGAGCAGTTCTTC. This rearrangement joins TRBV11-2 to TRBJ2-1, with 9 bases aligning to TRBD1. The CDR3 is made up of 17 amino acids. The J segment lost 0 bases and the V segment lost 1 base, leaving 4 bases of the junction unmatched. Germline CDR1 reads SGHAT; CDR2 reads FQNNGV.

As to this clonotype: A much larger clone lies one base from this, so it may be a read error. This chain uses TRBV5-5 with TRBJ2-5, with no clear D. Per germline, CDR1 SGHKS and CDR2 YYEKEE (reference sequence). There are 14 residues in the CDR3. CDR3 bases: TGTGCCGGCAGCTTCCCTTCTGTGGAAGAGACCCAGTACTTC. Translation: CAGSFPSVEETQYF.

CDR3 bases: TGTGCCTGGAATCCCGGCAGAGTAGTAACAGATACGCAGTATTTT. This codes for CAWNPGRVVTDTQYF. The chain carries TRBV30 and TRBJ2-3; D is ambiguous. Per germline, CDR1 GTSNPN and CDR2 SVGIG (reference sequence). Trimming pared 4 bases from V and 3 bases from J, leaving 17 bases between. This CDR3 is 15 amino acids long.

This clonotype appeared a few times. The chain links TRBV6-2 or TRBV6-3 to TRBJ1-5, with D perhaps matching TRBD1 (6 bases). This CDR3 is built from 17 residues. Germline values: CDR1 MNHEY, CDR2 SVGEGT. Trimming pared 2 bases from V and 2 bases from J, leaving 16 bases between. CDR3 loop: CASSYPTGGTGNQPQHF. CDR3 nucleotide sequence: TGTGCCAGCAGTTACCCTACCGGGGGCACGGGCAATCAGCCCCAGCATTTT.

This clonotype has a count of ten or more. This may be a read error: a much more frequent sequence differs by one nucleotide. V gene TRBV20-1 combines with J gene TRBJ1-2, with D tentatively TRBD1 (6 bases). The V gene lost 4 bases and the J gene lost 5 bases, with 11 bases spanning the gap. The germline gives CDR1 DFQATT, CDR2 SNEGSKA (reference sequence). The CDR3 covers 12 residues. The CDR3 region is CSAIGTTYGYTF. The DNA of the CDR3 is TGCAGTGCTATCGGGACAACTTATGGCTACACCTTC.

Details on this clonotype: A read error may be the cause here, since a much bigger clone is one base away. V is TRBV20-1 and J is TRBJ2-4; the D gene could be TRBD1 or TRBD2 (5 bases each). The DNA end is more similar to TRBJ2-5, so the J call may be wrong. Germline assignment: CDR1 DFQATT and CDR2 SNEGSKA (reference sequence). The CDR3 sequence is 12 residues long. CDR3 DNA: TGCAGGCTCACGGCTGGGGGAGAGACCCAGTACTTC. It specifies CRLTAGGETQYF.

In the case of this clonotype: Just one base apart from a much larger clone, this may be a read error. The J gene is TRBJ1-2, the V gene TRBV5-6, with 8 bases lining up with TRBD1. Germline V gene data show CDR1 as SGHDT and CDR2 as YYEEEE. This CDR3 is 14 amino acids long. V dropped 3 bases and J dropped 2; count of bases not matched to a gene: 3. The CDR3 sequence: CASSWNRGNYGYTF. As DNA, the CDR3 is TGTGCCAGCAGCTGGAACAGGGGGAACTATGGCTACACCTTC.

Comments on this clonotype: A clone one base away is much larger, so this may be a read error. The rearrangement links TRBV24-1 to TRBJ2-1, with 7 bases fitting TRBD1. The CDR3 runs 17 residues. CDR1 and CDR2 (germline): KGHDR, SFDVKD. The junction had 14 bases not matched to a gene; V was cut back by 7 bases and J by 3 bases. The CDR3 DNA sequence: TGTGCCACCAGGGATCGCACTACAGGGGAAGGCTACAATGAGCAGTTCTTC. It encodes CATRDRTTGEGYNEQFF.

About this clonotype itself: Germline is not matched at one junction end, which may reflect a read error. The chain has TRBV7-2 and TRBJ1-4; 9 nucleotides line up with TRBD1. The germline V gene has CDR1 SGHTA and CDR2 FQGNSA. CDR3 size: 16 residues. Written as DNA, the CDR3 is TGTGCCGGCAGCTTAACTCCGACAGGGGGAAGTGAAAAACTGTTTTTT. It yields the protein CAGSLTPTGGSEKLFF.

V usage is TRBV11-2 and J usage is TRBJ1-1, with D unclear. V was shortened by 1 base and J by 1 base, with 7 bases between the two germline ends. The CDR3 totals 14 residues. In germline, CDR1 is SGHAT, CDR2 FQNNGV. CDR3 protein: CASSLVFGNTEAFF. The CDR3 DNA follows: TGTGCCAGCAGCTTAGTATTCGGGAACACTGAAGCTTTCTTT.

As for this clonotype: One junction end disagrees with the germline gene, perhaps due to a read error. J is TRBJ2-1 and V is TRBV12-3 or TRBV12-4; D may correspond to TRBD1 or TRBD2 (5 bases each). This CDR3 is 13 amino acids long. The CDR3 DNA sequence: TGTACCAGCAGGTTGTGGGGGAGCAATGAGCAGTTCTTC. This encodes CTSRLWGSNEQFF.

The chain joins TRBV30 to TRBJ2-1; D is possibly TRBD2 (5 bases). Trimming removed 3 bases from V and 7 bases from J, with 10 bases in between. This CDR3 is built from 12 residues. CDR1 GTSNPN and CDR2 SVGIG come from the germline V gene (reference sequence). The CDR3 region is CAWSRGANEQFF. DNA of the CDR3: TGTGCCTGGAGCCGGGGAGCGAATGAGCAGTTCTTC.

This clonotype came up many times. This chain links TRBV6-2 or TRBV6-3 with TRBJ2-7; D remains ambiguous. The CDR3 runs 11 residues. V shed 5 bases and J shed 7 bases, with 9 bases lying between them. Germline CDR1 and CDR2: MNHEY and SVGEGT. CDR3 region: CASSGRGEQYF. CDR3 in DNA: TGTGCCAGCAGTGGTCGTGGGGAGCAGTACTTC.

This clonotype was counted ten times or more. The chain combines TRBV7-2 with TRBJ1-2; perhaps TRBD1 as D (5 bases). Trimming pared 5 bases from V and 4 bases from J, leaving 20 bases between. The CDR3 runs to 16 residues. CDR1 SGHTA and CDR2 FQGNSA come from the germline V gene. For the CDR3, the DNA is TGTGCCAGCAGCCCCACCTCCGGGGACTCTAGCTATGGCTACACCTTC. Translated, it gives CASSPTSGDSSYGYTF.

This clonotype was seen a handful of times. This chain's CDR3 is CASSQALAGGSYGYTF. As DNA, the CDR3 is TGTGCCAGCAGCCAAGCGCTAGCAGGGGGCAGCTATGGCTACACCTTC. The chain joins TRBV4-2 to TRBJ1-2; 8 bases line up with TRBD1. Germline values: CDR1 LGHNA, CDR2 YNFKEQ. The CDR3 extends over 16 amino acids. Trimming cost V 1 base and J 4 bases; bases outside gene matches: 8.

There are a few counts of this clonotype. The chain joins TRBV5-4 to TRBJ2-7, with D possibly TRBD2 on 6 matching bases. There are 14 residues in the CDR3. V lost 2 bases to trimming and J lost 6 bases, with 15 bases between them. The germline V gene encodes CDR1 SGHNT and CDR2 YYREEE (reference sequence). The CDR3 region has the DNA TGTGCCAGCAGCTTATCGGGGCAGGGAGGCGAGCAGTACTTC. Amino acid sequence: CASSLSGQGGEQYF.

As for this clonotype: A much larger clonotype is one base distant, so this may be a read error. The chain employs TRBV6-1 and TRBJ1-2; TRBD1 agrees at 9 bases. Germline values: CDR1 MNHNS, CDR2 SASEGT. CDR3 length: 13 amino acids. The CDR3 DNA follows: TGTGCCAGCAGTGAAGGGACAGGGGTGGGCTACATCTTC. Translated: CASSEGTGVGYIF.

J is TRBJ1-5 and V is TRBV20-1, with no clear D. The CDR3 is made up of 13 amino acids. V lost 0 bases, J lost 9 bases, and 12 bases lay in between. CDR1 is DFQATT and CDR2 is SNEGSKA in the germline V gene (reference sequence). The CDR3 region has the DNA TGCAGTGCTAGAGACCCAATTTTGGGGCCCCAGCATTTT. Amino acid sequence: CSARDPILGPQHF.

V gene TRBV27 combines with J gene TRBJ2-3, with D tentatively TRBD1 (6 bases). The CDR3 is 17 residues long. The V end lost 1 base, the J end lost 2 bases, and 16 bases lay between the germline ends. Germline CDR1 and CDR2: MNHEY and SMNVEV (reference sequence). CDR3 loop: CASSLWGLRDNTDTQYF. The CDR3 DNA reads TGTGCCAGCAGTTTATGGGGTCTCCGGGACAACACAGATACGCAGTATTTT.